The sequence of this T cell receptor (beta chain) was determined in a study of response to subunit inactivated influenza vaccine. The CDR3 is 12 amino acids. CDR1 and CDR2 from the germline V gene are DFQATT and SNEGSKA (reference sequence). Trimming removed 6 bases at V and 0 bases at J, with 6 bases between. Study-wide results and caveats: Every seasonal influenza vaccination brings in few new T cells, the authors suggested.

Via MiXCR, TCRdb re-called the RT-PCR reads, giving one row per CDR3 protein. The sample comprises about 480,000 distinct CDR3 sequences, 25% of which are singletons, and 1.5% to 2% rests with the top ten. Note on this clonotype: Its target is unknown.

The material was CD4+ T cells sorted from PBMCs, obtained 4 to 6 days after vaccination. This TCR was recovered from a man over 45 who received an inactivated influenza vaccine. This chain uses TRBV20-1 with TRBJ1-5, with no clear D. This chain's CDR3 is CSAHYSNQPQHF. The DNA for the CDR3 is TGCAGTGCCCACTATAGCAATCAGCCCCAGCATTTT.